The 26 T cell receptor beta chains below were found in one sample sequenced in a study of regulatory T cells in long-lasting Graves disease. Time point: newly diagnosed GD, antithyroid drugs for less than 3 months. Scientists built the TCR library using RNA that was extracted from PBMCs. Libraries of TCR beta came from iRepertoire HTBI primers plus Arm-PCR of CDR3 regions. TCRdb used MiXCR to reprocess the multiplex PCR reads, holding one entry per CDR3 protein. The profile shows roughly 420,000 distinct CDR3 sequences, about 15% of them singletons. The sample was also reused in another study, on T cells in Graves' hyperthyroidism and ophthalmopathy.

Here the sequenced sample was peripheral blood mononuclear cells (PBMCs), taken at new diagnosis, from a patient treated with antithyroid drugs. The source of these receptors is a woman aged 18-29 years with Graves disease.

This clonotype was counted ten times or more. V and J are TRBV20-1 and TRBJ2-3; 7 nucleotides align to TRBD2. The V and J ends lost 5 bases and 4 bases, in that order; junction bases with no gene match: 9. The CDR3 spans 14 residues. Germline assignment: CDR1 DFQATT and CDR2 SNEGSKA (reference sequence). The CDR3 DNA follows: TGCAGTGCTCCCGGGGAGGGAAGAGCAGATACGCAGTATTTT. This encodes CSAPGEGRADTQYF.

Many counts were recorded for this clonotype. This chain connects TRBV12-3 or TRBV12-4 to TRBJ2-7; possibly TRBD1 for D (6 bases). The CDR3 loop spans 16 amino acids. With 4 bases removed from V and 2 bases from J, the gap between germline ends came to 18 bases. CDR3 amino acids: CASSSPTRGQTYEQYF. As DNA, the CDR3 is TGTGCCAGCAGTTCGCCTACCCGGGGACAAACCTACGAGCAGTACTTC.

There are a few counts of this clonotype. This rearrangement joins TRBV27 to TRBJ2-1; D not certain. Trimming took off 0 bases at V and 6 bases at J, with 6 bases between the two ends. The CDR3 totals 13 residues. From germline, CDR1 is MNHEY and CDR2 SMNVEV (reference sequence). CDR3 nucleotide sequence: TGTGCCAGCAGTTTATCGATTGGCAATGAGCAGTTCTTC. Encoded protein: CASSLSIGNEQFF.

This clonotype appeared many times. CDR3 loop: CASRGQAPYEQYF. The CDR3 nucleotides read TGTGCCAGTAGGGGACAGGCCCCCTACGAGCAGTACTTC. The chain uses TRBV28 and TRBJ2-7, with 8 positions matching TRBD1. J gave up 2 bases and V 9 bases, and 6 bases lay outside the gene matches. Germline V gives CDR1 MDHEN, CDR2 SYDVKM. The CDR3 runs 13 residues.

The chain links TRBV28 to TRBJ1-4; TRBD1 matches 10 bases. This CDR3 comprises 13 residues. From germline, CDR1 is MDHEN and CDR2 SYDVKM. Trimming at V came to 6 bases and at J to 7 bases, leaving 2 bases not matched to a gene. CDR3 nucleotide sequence: TGTGCCAGCAGGACAGGGGGCAGTGAAAAACTGTTTTTT. It yields the protein CASRTGGSEKLFF.

This clonotype has ten or more counts. The J gene is TRBJ2-5, the V gene TRBV20-1; tentatively, D is TRBD2 (6 bases). The germline V gene encodes CDR1 DFQATT and CDR2 SNEGSKA (reference sequence). This CDR3 region has 15 residues. With 6 bases removed from V and 1 base from J, the gap between germline ends came to 18 bases. This CDR3 is CSAKAGSGLQETQYF. The CDR3 region has the DNA TGCAGTGCCAAAGCGGGTAGCGGTCTCCAAGAGACCCAGTACTTC.

This chain joins TRBV6-1 and TRBJ2-7; TRBD1 matches at 7 bases. The CDR3 is 13 amino acids. The germline V gene encodes CDR1 MNHNS and CDR2 SASEGT. V shed 8 bases and J 4 bases; nucleotides not matched to a gene: 8. The chain's CDR3 is CASRGQLKYEQYF. The CDR3 DNA is TGTGCCAGCCGGGGACAGCTAAAATACGAGCAGTACTTC.

This clonotype was seen ten or more times. A read error may be the cause here, since a much bigger clone is one base away. The gene calls are TRBV6-1 and TRBJ2-7; D might be TRBD1 or TRBD2, each matching 5 bases. The CDR3 has 14 amino acids. Germline loops: CDR1 MNHNS, CDR2 SASEGT. V was shortened by 8 bases and J by 5 bases, with 19 bases between the two germline ends. CDR3 DNA sequence: TGTGCCAGCGGGGTCCGGGGCCCGCCAAACGAGCAGTACTTC. Its protein is CASGVRGPPNEQYF.

This clonotype showed up many times. The CDR3 bases are TGTGCCAGCAGTTTGTCCGACCAAGAGACCCAGTACTTC. Translating it yields CASSLSDQETQYF. The chain joins TRBV28 to TRBJ2-5; D is undetermined. The CDR3 contains 13 residues. Germline CDR1 reads MDHEN; CDR2 reads SYDVKM. V dropped 3 bases and J dropped 0 bases, with 5 bases sitting between them.

This clonotype was recorded a few times. This chain links TRBV28 with TRBJ2-7; 8 positions match TRBD2. This CDR3 contains 14 residues. Trimming cost V 6 bases and J 5 bases; bases outside gene matches: 9. CDR1 is MDHEN and CDR2 is SYDVKM in the germline V gene. CDR3 sequence: CASRPTGGEHEQYF. The CDR3 nucleotides are TGTGCCAGCAGACCCACGGGAGGGGAACACGAGCAGTACTTC.

This clonotype came up a few times. The rearrangement links TRBV19 to TRBJ1-1; the D gene is possibly TRBD1 (6 bases). The CDR3 sequence is 13 residues long. CDR1 is LNHDA, CDR2 SQIVND, per germline (reference sequence). The ends were cut back, 9 bases at V and 0 bases at J, with 11 bases in the middle. Written as DNA, the CDR3 is TGTGCCAGCAGGGGACACCTGAACACTGAAGCTTTCTTT. Amino acids: CASRGHLNTEAFF.

CDR3 coding DNA: TGTGCCTCGAGAGAGGAGCCGGGGGGGGGGGCAGATACGCAGTATTTT. Protein product: CASREEPGGGADTQYF. The chain uses TRBV28 and TRBJ2-3, with 8 bases that match TRBD2. Germline CDR1 reads MDHEN; CDR2 reads SYDVKM. Germline trimming cut 11 bases from V and 4 bases from J; bases unmatched to any gene: 17. The CDR3 consists of 16 residues. Filled out from reference TRBV28 and TRBJ2-3, the complete variable domain reads DVKVTQSSRYLVKRTGEKVFLECVQDMDHENMFWYRQDPGLGLRLIYFSYDVKMKEKGDIPEGYSVSREKKERFSLILESASTNQTSMYLCASREEPGGGADTQYFGPGTRLTVL.

This clonotype was detected ten times or more. The chain uses TRBV11-2 and TRBJ2-7; 7 bases fit TRBD2. J gave up 1 base and V 1 base, and 4 bases lay outside the gene matches. The CDR3 consists of 15 residues. The germline V gene has CDR1 SGHAT and CDR2 FQNNGV. Here the CDR3 reads CASSLGDYYSYEQYF. CDR3 nucleotides: TGTGCCAGCAGCTTAGGGGACTATTATTCCTACGAGCAGTACTTC.

This clonotype has a count of ten or more. The rearrangement links TRBV20-1 to TRBJ2-1; maybe TRBD2 (6 bases). V lost 3 bases to trimming and J lost 6 bases, with 15 bases between them. The CDR3 spans 14 residues. Germline V lookup: CDR1 DFQATT, CDR2 SNEGSKA (reference sequence). In DNA, the CDR3 is TGCAGTGCTAGGGGTGCGGGACGCGGCAATGAGCAGTTCTTC. Its protein product is CSARGAGRGNEQFF.

This clonotype was counted only a few times. The J gene is TRBJ1-1, the V gene TRBV7-9; 9 positions match TRBD1. CDR1 and CDR2 from the germline V gene are SEHNR and FQNEAQ (reference sequence). V was pared by 3 bases and J by 12 bases, with 17 bases of the junction left unmatched. CDR3 size: 16 residues. CDR3 in DNA: TGTGCCAGCAGCTTTTTCGACCCGGGACAGGGTATCTCATCTTTCTTT. It is translated as CASSFFDPGQGISSFF.

This clonotype was counted only a few times. Mismatch with germline at one junction end may stem from a read error. The rearrangement joins TRBV7-2 to TRBJ1-5; a possible D gene is TRBD1 (6 bases). This CDR3 has 12 residues. The V gene's germline CDR1 is SGHTA and CDR2 FQGNSA. The DNA for the CDR3 is TGTGCCGGCAGCTTAGGGGGTCAGCCCCAGCATTTT. Translated: CAGSLGGQPQHF.

V is TRBV10-3 and J is TRBJ2-7; D remains unclear. V shed 4 bases and J shed 3 bases, with 7 bases lying between them. This CDR3 contains 12 residues. Germline V gives CDR1 ENHRY, CDR2 SYGVKD. The CDR3 sequence: CAISGGYYEQYF. CDR3 nucleotides: TGTGCCATCAGTGGTGGTTACTACGAGCAGTACTTC.

This clonotype was recorded many times. The chain combines TRBV27 with TRBJ1-1, with D possibly TRBD1 on 6 matching bases. From germline, CDR1 is MNHEY and CDR2 SMNVEV (reference sequence). The V gene lost 5 bases and the J gene lost 4 bases, with 11 bases spanning the gap. CDR3 length equals 13 residues. In DNA, the CDR3 is TGTGCCAGCAGTCCGCAGACAGGCACTGAAGCTTTCTTT. Encoded protein: CASSPQTGTEAFF.

This clonotype has just a few counts. The CDR3 protein is CASSSDRGSEKLFF. In DNA, the CDR3 is TGCGCCAGCAGCTCCGACAGGGGGAGTGAAAAACTGTTTTTT. J is TRBJ1-4 and V is TRBV4-3; 9 positions match TRBD1. Losses at the gene ends were 5 bases for V and 7 bases for J; bases not matched to a gene: 5. The CDR3 spans 14 residues. Germline CDR1 LGHNA, CDR2 YSLEER.

The CDR3 loop reads CSARDYGGTSVETQYF. Written as DNA, the CDR3 is TGCAGTGCTAGAGATTACGGAGGGACTAGCGTAGAGACCCAGTACTTC. This chain links TRBV20-1 with TRBJ2-5, with 10 bases fitting TRBD2. The CDR3 is made up of 16 amino acids. Germline CDR1 DFQATT, CDR2 SNEGSKA (reference sequence). The ends lost 0 bases at V and 4 bases at J; junction bases unmatched: 8.

The rearrangement joins TRBV6-1 to TRBJ2-2; no clear D. Trimming removed 6 bases at V and 1 base at J, with 9 bases between. Germline V gene sequence: CDR1 MNHNS, CDR2 SASEGT. This CDR3 has 14 residues. CDR3 region: CASRPPMNTGELFF. The CDR3 DNA reads as TGTGCCAGCAGGCCTCCTATGAACACCGGGGAGCTGTTTTTT.

This chain links TRBV6-2 or TRBV6-3 with TRBJ2-5; D call uncertain. Per germline, CDR1 MNHEY and CDR2 SVGEGT. Trimming left V 5 bases short and J 4 bases short, with 11 bases between. CDR3 size: 13 residues. CDR3 sequence (DNA): TGTGCCAGCAGTCGATACAGACGAGAGACCCAGTACTTC. This translates into CASSRYRRETQYF.

Comment on this clonotype: Being one base from a much bigger clone, this may be a read error. This rearrangement joins TRBV5-6 to TRBJ2-1, with TRBD1 as a possible D gene (6 bases). The CDR3 spans 15 residues. The ends were cut back, 5 bases at V and 8 bases at J, with 20 bases in the middle. The germline CDR1 and CDR2 sequences are SGHDT and YYEEEE. CDR3 sequence: CASRLMQGHSDEQFF. The DNA of the CDR3 is TGTGCCAGCAGATTGATGCAGGGGCACTCCGATGAGCAGTTCTTC.

Ten or more counts support this clonotype. The DNA of the CDR3 is TGTGCCAGCTTAGGACAGGTGAACTACGAGCAGTACTTC. Its protein is CASLGQVNYEQYF. This rearrangement joins TRBV28 to TRBJ2-7, with TRBD1 identical over 7 bases. Unmatched junction bases numbered 7, after V lost 8 bases and J lost 3 bases. Per the germline V gene, CDR1 is MDHEN and CDR2 is SYDVKM. This CDR3 is 13 amino acids long.

This chain joins TRBV10-1 and TRBJ2-1; 12 bases map to TRBD2. The germline gives CDR1 WNHNN, CDR2 SYGVQD (reference sequence). The CDR3 spans 15 residues. The V and J ends lost 7 bases and 7 bases, in that order; junction bases with no gene match: 8. CDR3 nucleotide sequence: TGCGCCAGCAAGACCCTAGCGGGAGGGGGGAATGAGCAGTTCTTC. Protein product: CASKTLAGGGNEQFF.

The chain combines TRBV6-1 with TRBJ2-5, with D tentatively TRBD1 (5 bases). Trimming took off 5 bases at V and 4 bases at J, with 8 bases between the two ends. This CDR3 has 12 amino acids. Per germline, CDR1 MNHNS and CDR2 SASEGT. CDR3 bases: TGTGCCAGCAGTCAAAGGGGAGAGACCCAGTACTTC. Protein: CASSQRGETQYF.